The rows below give T cell receptor beta chains drawn from one sample of a study of beta chain features in type 1 diabetes. The method was immunoSEQ multiplex PCR; TCRdb's version includes in-frame clones alone and lacks a portion of them. The profile shows 600,000 to 700,000 clones, around 12% of them singletons. Sequencing was done on a sample of naive CD4+ T cells from blood. The receptors were sampled from a man aged 25 to 40 with type 1 diabetes. Both conserved end residues are part of each CDR3. A D gene is named only where the DNA matches it firmly. Some rows mark clone size as missing; the rest say once, few, many or name a class of expanded clone.

J	size	D	V	DNA	CDR3
TRBJ2-1	-	TRBD2	TRBV6-5	TGTGCCAGCAGTTACGTGGCGGGGGGTGCCTACAATGAGCAGTTCTTC	CASSYVAGGAYNEQFF
TRBJ2-2	-	-	TRBV11-2	TGTGCCAGCACCCCGCAGGTTGAAACCGGGGAGCTGTTTTTT	CASTPQVETGELFF
TRBJ2-7	few	TRBD1	TRBV7-2	TGTGCCAGCAGCTGGCGCACCCCAGGGGGCTCCGAGCAGTACTTC	CASSWRTPGGSEQYF
TRBJ2-3	-	-	TRBV5-4	TGTGCCAGCAGCCTAGACATCAGGGGCACAGATACGCAGTATTTT	CASSLDIRGTDTQYF
TRBJ2-7	-	TRBD2	TRBV28	TGTGCCAGCAGTCGGACTAGCGGGGGTTACGACGAGCAGTACTTC	CASSRTSGGYDEQYF
TRBJ2-6	many	-	TRBV10-3	TGTGCCATCATGGGTCCTGGGGCCAACGTCCTGACTTTC	CAIMGPGANVLTF
TRBJ2-6	few	-	TRBV7-3	TGTGCCAGCAGCCCCCCAGAGGCTGGGGCCAACGTCCTGACTTTC	CASSPPEAGANVLTF
TRBJ2-1	few	TRBD2	TRBV14	TGTGCCAGCAGCCTCTTTAGCGGGGGACTAAGCATCGATGAGCAGTTCTTC	CASSLFSGGLSIDEQFF
TRBJ1-5	few	TRBD1	TRBV28	TGTGCCAGCAGACCCCACAGGGGGCAGGGCAATCAGCCCCAGCATTTT	CASRPHRGQGNQPQHF
TRBJ2-7	-	-	TRBV10-2	TGCGCCAGCACCACAGGGACCTCCTACGAGCAGTACTTC	CASTTGTSYEQYF
TRBJ2-2	-	-	TRBV9	TGTGCCAGCAGCGTAGGGCAGGGATTGTGGAACACCGGGGAGCTGTTTTTT	CASSVGQGLWNTGELFF
TRBJ1-2	-	-	TRBV28	TGTGCCAGCAGTTTGGGGGCGTGGGGCTATGGCTACACCTTC	CASSLGAWGYGYTF
TRBJ2-1	-	-	TRBV2	TGTGCCAGCAGTGAAGGGGGCTTTGGTAATGAGCAGTTCTTC	CASSEGGFGNEQFF
TRBJ2-3	few	-	TRBV4-2	TGTGCCAGCAGCCAAGATACTAGGAATTCACATTTGGATACGCAGTATTTT	CASSQDTRNSHLDTQYF
TRBJ1-6	-	-	TRBV6-1	TGTGCCAGCAGTGAAACCTATCCGGCCCTCCACTTT	CASSETYPALHF
TRBJ2-2	few	-	TRBV7-9	TGTGCCAGCAGCTTAGCAGGGACCGGGGAGCTGTTTTTT	CASSLAGTGELFF
TRBJ2-1	-	-	TRBV2	TGTGCCAGCAGTGTTCCGGGGGCCAACAATGAGCAGTTCTTC	CASSVPGANNEQFF
TRBJ2-3	-	-	TRBV9	TGTGCCAGCAGCTTAAGTCTCTGGGGAGATACGCAGTATTTT	CASSLSLWGDTQYF
TRBJ1-6	-	-	TRBV11-2	TGTGCCAGCAGCTTAGCGGGGGGCTATAATTCACCCCTCCACTTT	CASSLAGGYNSPLHF
TRBJ1-2	-	-	TRBV18	TGTGCCAGCTCTCCGGTGGGGGAGAACTATGGCTACACCTTC	CASSPVGENYGYTF
TRBJ1-1	few	-	TRBV7-8	TGTGCCAGCAGCAGCTGGGAGAACACTGAAGCTTTCTTT	CASSSWENTEAFF
TRBJ1-6	few	TRBD1	TRBV30	TGTGCCTGCGCAACCGGGACAGGGGTTTTTCCCCTCCACTTT	CACATGTGVFPLHF
TRBJ1-2	-	TRBD1	TRBV29-1	TGCAGCGTTGCTCAAACAGGGGGCCTTGGCTACACCTTC	CSVAQTGGLGYTF
TRBJ2-3	-	-	TRBV5-4	TGTGCCAGCAGCTTGCCCGAGGGAAAAGGAAGAGGGGCCACAGATACGCAGTATTTT	CASSLPEGKGRGATDTQYF
TRBJ2-7	-	TRBD1	TRBV7-9	TGTGCCAGCAGACTCGGGACAGGCGTCTACGAGCAGTACTTC	CASRLGTGVYEQYF
TRBJ2-7	few	TRBD2	TRBV29-1	TGCAGCGTCCGGCGTGGGGGGGTCTACGAGCAGTACTTC	CSVRRGGVYEQYF
TRBJ2-3	-	TRBD1	TRBV10-3	TGTGCCATCAGTGAGCGGGACAGAGGGGGAGATACGCAGTATTTT	CAISERDRGGDTQYF
TRBJ1-2	-	-	TRBV6-4	TGTGCCAGCAGTGTAGGCCGAAACTATGGCTACACCTTC	CASSVGRNYGYTF
TRBJ2-2	-	-	TRBV7-2	TGTGCCAGCAGCCCTAGGGAGACCGGGGAGCTGTTTTTT	CASSPRETGELFF
TRBJ1-2	-	-	TRBV4-3	TGCGCCAGCAGCCAAGATAAATGGGATGGCTACACCTTC	CASSQDKWDGYTF
TRBJ2-5	few	-	TRBV29-1	TGCAGCGTTGAAGATTTTCGGAGGCGGGGACTCCAAGAGACCCAGTACTTC	CSVEDFRRRGLQETQYF
TRBJ1-5	few	TRBD1	TRBV4-3	TGCGCCAGCAGTCCACAGGGGAATCAGCCCCAGCATTTT	CASSPQGNQPQHF
TRBJ2-1	few	TRBD1	TRBV6-5	TGTGCCAGCAGTTTCCGGGACAGCACCTACAATGAGCAGTTCTTC	CASSFRDSTYNEQFF